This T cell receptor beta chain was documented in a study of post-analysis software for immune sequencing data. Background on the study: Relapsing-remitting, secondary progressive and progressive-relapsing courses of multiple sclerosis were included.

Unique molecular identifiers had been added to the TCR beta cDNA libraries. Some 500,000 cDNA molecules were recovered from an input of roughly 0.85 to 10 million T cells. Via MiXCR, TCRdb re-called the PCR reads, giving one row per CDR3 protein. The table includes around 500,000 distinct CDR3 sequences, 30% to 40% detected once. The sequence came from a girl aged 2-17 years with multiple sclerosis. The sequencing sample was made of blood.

The CDR3 DNA reads TGCGCCAGCAGCTCGAACACCGGGGAGCTGTTTTTT. This sequence encodes CASSSNTGELFF. V is TRBV5-1 and J is TRBJ2-2; D not resolved. Germline values: CDR1 SGHRS, CDR2 YFSETQ. This CDR3 is 12 amino acids long. V was clipped by 3 bases and J by 0 bases, with 0 bases between them.